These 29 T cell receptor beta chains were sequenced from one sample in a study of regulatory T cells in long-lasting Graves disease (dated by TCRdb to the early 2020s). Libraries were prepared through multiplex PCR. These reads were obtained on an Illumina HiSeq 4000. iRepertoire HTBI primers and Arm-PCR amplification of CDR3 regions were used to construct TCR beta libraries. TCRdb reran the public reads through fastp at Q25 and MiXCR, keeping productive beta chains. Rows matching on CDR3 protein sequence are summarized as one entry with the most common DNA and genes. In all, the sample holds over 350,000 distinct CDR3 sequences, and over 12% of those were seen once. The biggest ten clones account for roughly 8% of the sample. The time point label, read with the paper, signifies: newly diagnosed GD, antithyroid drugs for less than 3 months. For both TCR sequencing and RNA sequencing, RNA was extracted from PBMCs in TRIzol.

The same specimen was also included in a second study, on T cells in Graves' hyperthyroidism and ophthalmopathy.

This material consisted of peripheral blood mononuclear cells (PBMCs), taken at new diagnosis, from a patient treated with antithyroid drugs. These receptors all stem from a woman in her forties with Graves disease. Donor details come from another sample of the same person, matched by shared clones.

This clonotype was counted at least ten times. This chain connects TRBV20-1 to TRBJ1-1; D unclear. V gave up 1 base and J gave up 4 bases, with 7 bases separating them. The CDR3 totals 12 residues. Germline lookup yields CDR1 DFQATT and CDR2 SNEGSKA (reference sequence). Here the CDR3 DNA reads TGCAGTGCTAGAGGTGAGGGCACTGAAGCTTTCTTT. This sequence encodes CSARGEGTEAFF.

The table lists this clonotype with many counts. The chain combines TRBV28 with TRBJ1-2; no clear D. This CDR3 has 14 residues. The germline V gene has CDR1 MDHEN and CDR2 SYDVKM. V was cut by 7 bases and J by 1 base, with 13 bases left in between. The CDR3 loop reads CASNWGGINYGYTF. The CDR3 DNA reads TGTGCCAGCAATTGGGGAGGGATTAACTATGGCTACACCTTC.

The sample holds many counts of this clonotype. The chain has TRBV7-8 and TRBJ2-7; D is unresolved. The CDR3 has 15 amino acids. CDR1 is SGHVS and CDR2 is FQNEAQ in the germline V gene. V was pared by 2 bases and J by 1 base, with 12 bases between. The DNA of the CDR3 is TGTGCCAGCAGCTTAAACCCAACAGTGTCCTACGAGCAGTACTTC. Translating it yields CASSLNPTVSYEQYF. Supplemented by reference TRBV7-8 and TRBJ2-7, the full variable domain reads GAGVSQSPRYKVAKRGQDVALRCDPISGHVSLFWYQQALGQGPEFLTYFQNEAQLDKSGLPSDRFFAERPEGSVSTLKIQRTQQEDSAVYLCASSLNPTVSYEQYFGPGTRLTVT.

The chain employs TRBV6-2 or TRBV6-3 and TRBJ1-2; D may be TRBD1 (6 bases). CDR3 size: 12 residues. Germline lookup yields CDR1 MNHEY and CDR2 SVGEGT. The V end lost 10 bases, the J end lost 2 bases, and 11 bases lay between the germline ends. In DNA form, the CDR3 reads TGTGCCACCGTTACAGGGAACTATGGCTACACCTTC. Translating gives CATVTGNYGYTF.

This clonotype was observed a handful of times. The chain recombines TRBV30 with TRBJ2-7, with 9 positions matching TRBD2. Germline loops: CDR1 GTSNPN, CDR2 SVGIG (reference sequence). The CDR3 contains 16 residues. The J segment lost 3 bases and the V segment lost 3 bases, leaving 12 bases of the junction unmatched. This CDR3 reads CAWRRYGGRAFYEQYF. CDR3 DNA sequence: TGTGCCTGGAGACGGTATGGCGGGAGGGCCTTCTACGAGCAGTACTTC.

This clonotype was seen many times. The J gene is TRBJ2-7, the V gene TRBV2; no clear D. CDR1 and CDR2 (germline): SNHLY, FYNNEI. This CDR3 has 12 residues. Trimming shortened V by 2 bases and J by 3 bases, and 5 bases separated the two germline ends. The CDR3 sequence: CASSEISYEQYF. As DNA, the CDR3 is TGTGCCAGCAGTGAAATAAGCTACGAGCAGTACTTC.

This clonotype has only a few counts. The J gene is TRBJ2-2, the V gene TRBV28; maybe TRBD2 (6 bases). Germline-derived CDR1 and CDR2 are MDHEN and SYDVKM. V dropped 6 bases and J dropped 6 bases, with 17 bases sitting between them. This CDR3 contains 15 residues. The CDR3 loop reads CASSSLWSGAGELFF. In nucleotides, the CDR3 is TGTGCCAGCAGCTCCCTGTGGTCGGGGGCCGGGGAGCTGTTTTTT.

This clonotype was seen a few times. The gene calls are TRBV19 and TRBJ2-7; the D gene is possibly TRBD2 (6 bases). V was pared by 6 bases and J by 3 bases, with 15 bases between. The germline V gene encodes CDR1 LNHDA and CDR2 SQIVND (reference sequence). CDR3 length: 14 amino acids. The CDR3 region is CASSVGGMGYEQYF. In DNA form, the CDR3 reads TGTGCCAGTAGCGTGGGGGGTATGGGCTACGAGCAGTACTTC.

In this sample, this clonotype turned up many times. In nucleotides, the CDR3 is TGTGCCAGCTCGCGCACAGGCTCTGGGGCCAACGTCCTGACTTTC. Its translation is CASSRTGSGANVLTF. The chain employs TRBV18 and TRBJ2-6; D possibly corresponds to TRBD1 (5 bases). Germline CDR1 and CDR2: KGHSH and LQKENI. The CDR3 runs to 15 residues. Trimming pared 6 bases from V and 0 bases from J, leaving 9 bases between.

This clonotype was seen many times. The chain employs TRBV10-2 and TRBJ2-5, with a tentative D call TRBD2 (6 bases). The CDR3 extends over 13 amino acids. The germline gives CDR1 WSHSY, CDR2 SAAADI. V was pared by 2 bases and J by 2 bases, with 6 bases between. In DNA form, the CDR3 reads TGCGCCAGCAGTGAGCGGGAGCAAGAGACCCAGTACTTC. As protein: CASSEREQETQYF.

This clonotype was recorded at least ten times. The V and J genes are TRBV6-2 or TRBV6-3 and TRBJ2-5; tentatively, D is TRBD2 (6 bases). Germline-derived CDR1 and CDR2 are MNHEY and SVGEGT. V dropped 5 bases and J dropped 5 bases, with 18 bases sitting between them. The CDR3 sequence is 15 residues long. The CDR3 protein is CASSMGGGSLETQYF. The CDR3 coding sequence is TGTGCCAGCAGTATGGGAGGAGGGAGTTTGGAGACCCAGTACTTC.

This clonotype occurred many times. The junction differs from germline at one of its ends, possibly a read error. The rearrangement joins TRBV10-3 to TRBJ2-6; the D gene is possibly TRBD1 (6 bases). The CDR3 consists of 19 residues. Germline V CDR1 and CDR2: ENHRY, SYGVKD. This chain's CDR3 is CAISEDFPLQGSGANVLTF. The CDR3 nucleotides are TGTGCCATTAGTGAGGATTTCCCGTTACAGGGTTCTGGGGCCAACGTCCTGACTTTC.

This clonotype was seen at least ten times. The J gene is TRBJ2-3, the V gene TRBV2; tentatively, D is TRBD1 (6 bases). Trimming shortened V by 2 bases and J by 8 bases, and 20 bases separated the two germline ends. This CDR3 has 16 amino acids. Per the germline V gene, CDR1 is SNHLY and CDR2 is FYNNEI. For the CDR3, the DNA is TGTGCCAGCAGTGAAATCCCTGGACAGCACAGAACTACGCAGTATTTT. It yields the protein CASSEIPGQHRTTQYF.

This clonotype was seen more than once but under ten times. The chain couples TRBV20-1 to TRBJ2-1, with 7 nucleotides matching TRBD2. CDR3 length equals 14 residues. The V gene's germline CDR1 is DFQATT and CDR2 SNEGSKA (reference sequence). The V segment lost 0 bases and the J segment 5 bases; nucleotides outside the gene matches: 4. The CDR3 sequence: CSAREGGRHNEQFF. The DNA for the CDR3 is TGCAGTGCTAGAGAGGGCGGGAGACACAATGAGCAGTTCTTC.

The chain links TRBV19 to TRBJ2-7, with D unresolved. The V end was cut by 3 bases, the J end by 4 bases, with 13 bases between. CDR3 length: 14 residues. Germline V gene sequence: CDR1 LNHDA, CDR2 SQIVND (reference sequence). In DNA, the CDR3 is TGTGCCAGTAGTATTAGGGCAAATGGGTACGAGCAGTACTTC. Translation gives CASSIRANGYEQYF. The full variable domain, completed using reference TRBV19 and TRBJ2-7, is DGGITQSPKYLFRKEGQNVTLSCEQNLNHDAMYWYRQDPGQGLRLIYYSQIVNDFQKGDIAEGYSVSREKKESFPLTVTSAQKNPTAFYLCASSIRANGYEQYFGPGTRLTVT.

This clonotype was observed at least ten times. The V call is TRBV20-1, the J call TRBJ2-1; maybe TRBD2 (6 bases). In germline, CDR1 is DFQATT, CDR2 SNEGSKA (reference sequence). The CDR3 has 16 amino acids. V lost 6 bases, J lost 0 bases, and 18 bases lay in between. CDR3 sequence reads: CSAFGGVSSSYNEQFF. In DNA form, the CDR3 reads TGCAGTGCCTTTGGAGGGGTATCTAGCTCCTACAATGAGCAGTTCTTC.

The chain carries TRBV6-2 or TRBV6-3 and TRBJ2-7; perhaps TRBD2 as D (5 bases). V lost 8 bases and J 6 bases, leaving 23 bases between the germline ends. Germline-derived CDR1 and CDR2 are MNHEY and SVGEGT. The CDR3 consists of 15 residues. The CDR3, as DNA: TGTGCCAGCGGCTACAACCCGGGATCAAGGGTCGAGCAGTACTTC. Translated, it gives CASGYNPGSRVEQYF.

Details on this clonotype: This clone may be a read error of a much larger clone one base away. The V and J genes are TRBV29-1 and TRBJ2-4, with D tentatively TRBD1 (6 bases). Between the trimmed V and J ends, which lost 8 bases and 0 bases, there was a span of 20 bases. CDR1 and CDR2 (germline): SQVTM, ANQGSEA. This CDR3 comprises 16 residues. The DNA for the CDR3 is TGCAGCCTTGCAGGGGACCAGGAGCTAGCCAAAAACATTCAGTACTTC. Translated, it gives CSLAGDQELAKNIQYF.

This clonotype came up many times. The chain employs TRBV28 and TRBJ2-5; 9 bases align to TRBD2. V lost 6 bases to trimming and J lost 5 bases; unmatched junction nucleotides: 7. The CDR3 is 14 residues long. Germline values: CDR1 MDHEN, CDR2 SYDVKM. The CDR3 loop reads CASRRAGGDETQYF. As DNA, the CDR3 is TGTGCCAGCAGGAGAGCGGGAGGAGATGAGACCCAGTACTTC.

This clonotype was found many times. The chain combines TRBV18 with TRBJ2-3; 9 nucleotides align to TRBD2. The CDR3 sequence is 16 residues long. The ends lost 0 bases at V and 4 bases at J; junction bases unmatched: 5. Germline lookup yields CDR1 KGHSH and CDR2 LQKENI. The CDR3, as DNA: TGTGCCAGCTCACCACCAGCTGCGGGAGGGGCAGATACGCAGTATTTT. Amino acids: CASSPPAAGGADTQYF. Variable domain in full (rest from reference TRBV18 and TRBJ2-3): NAGVMQNPRHLVRRRGQEARLRCSPMKGHSHVYWYRQLPEEGLKFMVYLQKENIIDESGMPKERFSAEFPKEGPSILRIQQVVRGDSAAYFCASSPPAAGGADTQYFGPGTRLTVL.

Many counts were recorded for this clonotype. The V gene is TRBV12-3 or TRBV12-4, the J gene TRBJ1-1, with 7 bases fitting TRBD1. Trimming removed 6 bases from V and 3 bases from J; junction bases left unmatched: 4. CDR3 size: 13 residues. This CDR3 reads CASSLTGDTEAFF. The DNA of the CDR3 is TGTGCCAGCAGCCTCACAGGGGACACTGAAGCTTTCTTT.

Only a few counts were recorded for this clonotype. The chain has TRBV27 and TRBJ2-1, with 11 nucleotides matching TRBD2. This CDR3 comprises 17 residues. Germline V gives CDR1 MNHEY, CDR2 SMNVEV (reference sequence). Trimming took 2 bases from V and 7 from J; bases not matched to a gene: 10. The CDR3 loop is CASSLLLAGGPGNEQFF. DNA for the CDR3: TGTGCCAGCAGTTTACTCTTAGCGGGAGGGCCGGGTAATGAGCAGTTCTTC.

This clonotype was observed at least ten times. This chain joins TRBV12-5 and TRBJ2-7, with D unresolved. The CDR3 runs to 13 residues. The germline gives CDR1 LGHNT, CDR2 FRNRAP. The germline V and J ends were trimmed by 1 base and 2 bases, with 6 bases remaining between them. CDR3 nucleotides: TGTGCTAGTGGTTTGGGAGCGACCTACGAGCAGTACTTC. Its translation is CASGLGATYEQYF.

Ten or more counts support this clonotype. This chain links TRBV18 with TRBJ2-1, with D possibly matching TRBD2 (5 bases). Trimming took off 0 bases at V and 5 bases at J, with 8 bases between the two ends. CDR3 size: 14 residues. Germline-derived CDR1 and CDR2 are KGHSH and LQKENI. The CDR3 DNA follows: TGTGCCAGCTCACCACCTTCGGGGAACAATGAGCAGTTCTTC. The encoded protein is CASSPPSGNNEQFF. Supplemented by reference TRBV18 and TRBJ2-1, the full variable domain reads NAGVMQNPRHLVRRRGQEARLRCSPMKGHSHVYWYRQLPEEGLKFMVYLQKENIIDESGMPKERFSAEFPKEGPSILRIQQVVRGDSAAYFCASSPPSGNNEQFFGPGTRLTVL.

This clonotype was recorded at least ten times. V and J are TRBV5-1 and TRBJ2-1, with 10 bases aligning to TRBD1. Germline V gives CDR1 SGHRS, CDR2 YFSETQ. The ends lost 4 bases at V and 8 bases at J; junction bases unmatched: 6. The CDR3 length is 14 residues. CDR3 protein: CASSLDRGIDEQFF. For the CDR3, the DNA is TGCGCCAGCAGCCTGGACAGGGGGATCGATGAGCAGTTCTTC.

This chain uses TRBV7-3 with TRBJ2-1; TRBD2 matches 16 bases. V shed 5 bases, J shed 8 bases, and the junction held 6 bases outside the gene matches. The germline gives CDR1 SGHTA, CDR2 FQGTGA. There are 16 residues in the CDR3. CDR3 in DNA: TGTGCCAGCAGCACGATGGGGACTAGCGGGAGGGATGAGCAGTTCTTC. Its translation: CASSTMGTSGRDEQFF.

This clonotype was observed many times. CDR3 amino acids: CASSFPQGHEQYF. CDR3 nucleotides: TGTGCCAGCAGTTTCCCTCAGGGGCACGAGCAGTACTTC. V and J are TRBV12-3 or TRBV12-4 and TRBJ2-7; perhaps TRBD1 as D (6 bases). The CDR3 consists of 13 residues. Trimming took 3 bases from V and 5 from J, leaving 11 bases between them.

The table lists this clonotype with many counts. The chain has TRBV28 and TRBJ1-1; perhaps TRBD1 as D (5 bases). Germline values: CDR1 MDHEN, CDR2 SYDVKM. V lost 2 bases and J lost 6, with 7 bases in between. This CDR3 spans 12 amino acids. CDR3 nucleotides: TGTGCCAGCAGTTTACCAGGGCCTGAAGCTTTCTTT. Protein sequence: CASSLPGPEAFF.

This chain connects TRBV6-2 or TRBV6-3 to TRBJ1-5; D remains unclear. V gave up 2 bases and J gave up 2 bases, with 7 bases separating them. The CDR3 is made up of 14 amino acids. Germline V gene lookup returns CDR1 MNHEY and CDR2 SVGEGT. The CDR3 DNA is TGTGCCAGCAGTTACGATAGTGGCAATCAGCCCCAGCATTTT. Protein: CASSYDSGNQPQHF.